This entry is about one TCR beta chain. These data are taken from a study of shared clonotypes between healthy human individuals. Assay runs were performed at deep level. Source study methods: Filtering differed since immunoSEQ provided only junctions, with no quality scores. Method: immunoSEQ multiplex PCR; TCRdb's copy keeps in-frame clones and lacks some. That table supplies the V and J calls and clone size; D and trimming were determined from the DNA. The sample records 400,000 to 500,000 clones, over 65% being singletons. When samples were unsorted, 70 million to 95 million PBMCs were used for genomic DNA. Germline V gene sequence: CDR1 SQVTM, CDR2 ANQGSEA. The CDR3 covers 14 residues. Trimming took 5 bases from V and 4 from J; bases not matched to a gene: 8.

The chain is built from TRBV29-1 and TRBJ1-5; 7 positions agree with TRBD1. Material for sequencing was PBMCs. The clonotype originates from a woman in her thirties or forties in good health. Some clones in this sample may be carry-over from other donors' samples. CDR3 in amino acids: CSVYAGGTNQPQHF. The CDR3, as DNA: TGCAGCGTTTACGCAGGGGGGACAAATCAGCCCCAGCATTTT.